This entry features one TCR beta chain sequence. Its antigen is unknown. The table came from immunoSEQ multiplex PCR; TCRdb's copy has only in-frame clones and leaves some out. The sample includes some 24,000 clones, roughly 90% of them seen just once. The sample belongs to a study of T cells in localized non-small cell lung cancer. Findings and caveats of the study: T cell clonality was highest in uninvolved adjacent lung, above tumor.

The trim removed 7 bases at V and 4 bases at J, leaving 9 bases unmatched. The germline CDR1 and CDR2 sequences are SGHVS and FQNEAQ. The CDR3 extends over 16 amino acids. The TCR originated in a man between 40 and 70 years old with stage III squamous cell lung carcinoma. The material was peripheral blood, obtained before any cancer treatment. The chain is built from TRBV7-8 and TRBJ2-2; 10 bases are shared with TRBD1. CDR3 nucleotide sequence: TGTGCCAGCACCACAGCCCGACAGGGGGCCACCGGGGAGCTGTTTTTT. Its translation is CASTTARQGATGELFF.